The 7 T cell receptor beta chains reported below all come from one sample, sequenced in a study of cytomegalovirus exposure and HLA in healthy donors. With 60 Vbeta and 13 Jbeta primers, the PCR was carried out. Method: immunoSEQ multiplex PCR; TCRdb's copy keeps in-frame clones and lacks some. The sample yields 150,000 to 200,000 clones, approximately 72% seen once. The sequenced material came from PBMCs. The receptors originated from a female donor in good health and CMV-seronegative.

The chain is built from TRBV7-6 and TRBJ2-5, with a tentative D call TRBD2 (7 bases). The CDR3 consists of 15 residues. The germline CDR1 and CDR2 sequences are SGHVS and FNYEAQ. V shed 4 bases and J shed 5 bases, with 17 bases lying between them. This CDR3 reads CASSWGGRIFETQYF. CDR3 nucleotide sequence: TGTGCCAGCAGCTGGGGGGGCCGGATCTTCGAGACCCAGTACTTC.

This rearrangement joins TRBV19 to TRBJ2-7; 10 bases line up with TRBD1. V shed 5 bases, J shed 6 bases, and the junction held 10 bases outside the gene matches. This CDR3 has 15 residues. CDR1 and CDR2 from the germline V gene are LNHDA and SQIVND (reference sequence). The CDR3 region is CASSVESGTGAEQYF. In nucleotides, the CDR3 is TGTGCCAGTAGTGTCGAATCCGGGACAGGGGCCGAGCAGTACTTC.

This chain connects TRBV20-1 to TRBJ2-5; 8 bases agree with TRBD2. The DNA end is a closer match to TRBJ2-7, so the J assignment may be wrong. The CDR3 runs to 11 residues. CDR1 and CDR2 (germline): DFQATT, SNEGSKA (reference sequence). CDR3 amino acids: CSSGSFNEQYF. The CDR3 DNA reads TGCAGCAGCGGGAGTTTCAACGAGCAGTACTTC.

V usage is TRBV29-1 and J usage is TRBJ2-7, with 7 bases identical to TRBD2. Germline trimming cut 3 bases from V and 1 base from J; bases unmatched to any gene: 3. This CDR3 comprises 13 residues. From germline, CDR1 is SQVTM and CDR2 ANQGSEA. The CDR3 is CSVEGGESYEQYF. DNA for the CDR3: TGCAGCGTTGAGGGAGGGGAATCCTACGAGCAGTACTTC.

This clone was counted between two and nine times. The chain recombines TRBV12-5 with TRBJ2-3, with TRBD2 matching 11 bases. CDR3 size: 15 residues. After removal of 7 bases from V and 1 base from J, the junction contained 4 bases not matched to a gene. CDR1 LGHNT and CDR2 FRNRAP come from the germline V gene. Here the CDR3 DNA reads TGTGCTAGTGCCCTACTAGCGGGGGGCACAGATACGCAGTATTTT. Amino acids: CASALLAGGTDTQYF.

V usage is TRBV16 and J usage is TRBJ1-5; unclear D gene. From germline, CDR1 is KGHSY and CDR2 FQNENV. V gave up 1 base and J gave up 6 bases, with 13 bases separating them. The CDR3 loop spans 15 amino acids. CDR3 amino acids: CASSQFYEGTQPQHF. The CDR3 DNA reads TGTGCCAGCAGCCAATTTTACGAGGGAACTCAGCCCCAGCATTTT.

The chain couples TRBV5-1 to TRBJ1-3; no reliable D call. The CDR3 contains 13 residues. V was trimmed by 4 bases and J by 0 bases, leaving 5 bases between them. CDR1 is SGHRS and CDR2 is YFSETQ in the germline V gene. The CDR3 nucleotides read TGCGCCAGCAGCCCGTCCTCTGGAAACACCATATATTTT. Its translation: CASSPSSGNTIYF.